What follows are 28 T cell receptor beta chains derived from one specimen sequenced in a study of blood T cell repertoires in COVID-19. Here immunoSEQ multiplex PCR was the method, and the copy in TCRdb shows in-frame clones only, minus some. Of just over 250,000 clones in the sample, 86% are singletons; the top ten hold around 10%. The sequenced sample consisted of peripheral blood. Receptor source: a middle-aged man who had recovered from COVID-19.

V is TRBV5-1 and J is TRBJ1-2; D may be TRBD1 (5 bases). In germline, CDR1 is SGHRS, CDR2 YFSETQ. V lost 5 bases and J lost 3, with 11 bases in between. The CDR3 is 13 amino acids. This CDR3 is CASSSSRDYGYTF. The CDR3 bases are TGCGCCAGCAGTAGTTCCAGGGACTATGGCTACACCTTC. The variable domain in full, with the rest retrieved from reference TRBV5-1 and TRBJ1-2, is KAGVTQTPRYLIKTRGQQVTLSCSPISGHRSVSWYQQTPGQGLQFLFEYFSETQRNKGNFPGRFSGRQFSNSRSEMNVSTLELGDSALYLCASSSSRDYGYTFGSGTRLTVV.

The rearrangement joins TRBV27 to TRBJ2-7, with D possibly matching TRBD2 (5 bases). The CDR3 totals 13 residues. Germline-derived CDR1 and CDR2 are MNHEY and SMNVEV (reference sequence). Trimming took off 6 bases at V and 3 bases at J, with 12 bases between the two ends. CDR3 sequence (DNA): TGTGCCAGCAGGGGTAGCGCTCTCTACGAGCAGTACTTC. This gives the protein CASRGSALYEQYF.

This clone came up once. The chain has TRBV23-1 and TRBJ1-1; perhaps TRBD1 as D (5 bases). TRBV23-1 is an ORF; its function is uncertain. V dropped 2 bases and J dropped 11 bases, with 18 bases sitting between them. There are 14 residues in the CDR3. The CDR3 DNA reads TGCGCCAGCAGTCAAAGAAGAAGGAAAAAGGGGGCTTTCTTT. It codes for CASSQRRRKKGAFF.

The chain uses TRBV30 and TRBJ1-3; D unclear. The CDR3 covers 12 residues. Trimming took off 5 bases at V and 4 bases at J, with 9 bases between the two ends. Germline V lookup: CDR1 GTSNPN, CDR2 SVGIG (reference sequence). The CDR3 protein is CAWGGLGNTIYF. The CDR3 DNA sequence: TGTGCCTGGGGTGGGCTCGGAAACACCATATATTTT.

The chain recombines TRBV5-8 with TRBJ1-5, with 8 bases identical to TRBD1. With V trimmed by 2 bases and J by 6 bases, 7 bases remained unmatched. This CDR3 has 15 residues. CDR1 is SGHTS and CDR2 is YDEGEE in the germline V gene. CDR3 DNA: TGTGCCAGCAGCTTATCAGGGGGCGGGAGTCAGCCCCAGCATTTT. The encoded protein is CASSLSGGGSQPQHF.

This chain uses TRBV5-4 with TRBJ2-7, with TRBD1 matching over 8 bases. Trimming removed 4 bases from V and 6 bases from J; junction bases left unmatched: 12. Germline V CDR1 and CDR2: SGHNT, YYREEE (reference sequence). The CDR3 spans 15 residues. CDR3 bases: TGTGCCAGCAGCCCAAGGACAGGGAGCCGCTCCGAGCAGTACTTC. Residues: CASSPRTGSRSEQYF.

This rearrangement joins TRBV2 to TRBJ2-1; TRBD2 agrees at 8 bases. The CDR3 has 23 residues. Trimming removed 6 bases from V and 0 bases from J; junction bases left unmatched: 28. Per the germline V gene, CDR1 is SNHLY and CDR2 is FYNNEI. The CDR3 loop reads CASRGGTRGTNPPDESSYNEQFF. Written as DNA, the CDR3 is TGTGCCAGCAGGGGCGGGACTAGGGGAACAAACCCTCCCGACGAGAGCTCCTACAATGAGCAGTTCTTC.

V and J are TRBV21-1 and TRBJ1-2; the table's D call of TRBD1 was not tested on the DNA. TRBV21-1 is an annotated pseudogene. This CDR3 has 13 residues. The CDR3 bases are TGTGCCAGCAGCAAGTCCCGCAGATATGGCTACACCTTC. This encodes CASSKSRRYGYTF.

The chain links TRBV10-3 to TRBJ1-4; D unresolved. V lost 6 bases and J 4 bases, leaving 12 bases between the germline ends. The length of the CDR3 is 14 residues. Germline assignment: CDR1 ENHRY and CDR2 SYGVKD. CDR3 region: CAIRGFGVNEKLFF. The CDR3 nucleotides read TGTGCCATCAGAGGTTTCGGAGTTAATGAAAAACTGTTTTTT.

The chain joins TRBV9 to TRBJ1-2; 11 bases are shared with TRBD1. CDR1 is SGDLS, CDR2 YYNGEE, per germline. V shed 4 bases, J shed 4 bases, and the junction held 6 bases outside the gene matches. CDR3 length: 15 amino acids. The chain's CDR3 is CASSPRDRGTYGYTF. The CDR3 DNA reads as TGTGCCAGCAGCCCTCGGGACAGGGGGACCTATGGCTACACCTTC.

The chain joins TRBV6-5 to TRBJ1-4; D unclear. Germline V gives CDR1 MNHEY, CDR2 SVGAGI. Trimming pared 6 bases from V and 13 bases from J, leaving 15 bases between. This CDR3 is 12 amino acids long. Here the CDR3 reads CASSPPGGGLFF. CDR3 sequence (DNA): TGTGCCAGCAGCCCCCCGGGCGGAGGACTGTTTTTT.

V is TRBV5-1 and J is TRBJ2-5; TRBD1 matches 9 bases. The germline V gene encodes CDR1 SGHRS and CDR2 YFSETQ. With V trimmed by 0 bases and J by 0 bases, 6 bases remained unmatched. The CDR3 is made up of 17 amino acids. The CDR3 bases are TGCGCCAGCAGCTTGGCGGGACAGGGAAAGTACCAAGAGACCCAGTACTTC. Protein sequence: CASSLAGQGKYQETQYF. The variable domain in full, completed from reference TRBV5-1 and TRBJ2-5, reads KAGVTQTPRYLIKTRGQQVTLSCSPISGHRSVSWYQQTPGQGLQFLFEYFSETQRNKGNFPGRFSGRQFSNSRSEMNVSTLELGDSALYLCASSLAGQGKYQETQYFGPGTRLLVL.

The chain combines TRBV19 with TRBJ2-5; TRBD2 matches 7 bases. CDR1 and CDR2 (germline): LNHDA, SQIVND (reference sequence). V shed 0 bases, J shed 2 bases, and the junction held 9 bases outside the gene matches. The CDR3 is 17 amino acids. The CDR3 nucleotides are TGTGCCAGTAGTATAGAGACTAGCCTTTGGGAACAAGAGACCCAGTACTTC. This translates into CASSIETSLWEQETQYF.

This chain connects TRBV3-1 (or the pseudogene TRBV3-2) to TRBJ2-2; TRBD1 matches 9 bases. CDR1 is LGHDT and CDR2 is YNNKEL in the germline V gene (reference sequence). CDR3 length: 18 residues. J was trimmed by 7 bases and V by 2 bases; bases with no gene match: 14. CDR3 amino acids: CASSQPTGGAKAHGELFF. The DNA for the CDR3 is TGTGCCAGCAGCCAACCGACAGGGGGAGCAAAAGCGCACGGGGAGCTGTTTTTT.

The chain employs TRBV5-5 and TRBJ1-1; no definite D call. Trimming left V 4 bases short and J 0 bases short, with 10 bases between. This CDR3 contains 14 residues. Germline CDR1 reads SGHKS; CDR2 reads YYEKEE (reference sequence). This chain's CDR3 is CASSHRGLNTEAFF. In DNA form, the CDR3 reads TGTGCCAGCAGCCACCGGGGATTGAACACTGAAGCTTTCTTT. Full variable domain (rest looked up from reference TRBV5-5 and TRBJ1-1): DAGVTQSPTHLIKTRGQQVTLRCSPISGHKSVSWYQQVLGQGPQFIFQYYEKEERGRGNFPDRFSARQFPNYSSELNVNALLLGDSALYLCASSHRGLNTEAFFGQGTRLTVV.

The chain recombines TRBV5-1 with TRBJ2-1; 9 positions agree with TRBD2. The CDR3 extends over 17 amino acids. V gave up 1 base and J gave up 6 bases; unmatched junction bases: 11. Germline loops: CDR1 SGHRS, CDR2 YFSETQ. The CDR3 sequence is CASSLSLGGGAGNEQFF. The CDR3 DNA is TGCGCCAGCAGCTTGAGTCTCGGCGGGGGGGCCGGCAATGAGCAGTTCTTC.

The rearrangement uses TRBV7-3 and TRBJ2-7; 10 bases match TRBD2. After removal of 2 bases from V and 3 bases from J, the junction contained 10 bases not matched to a gene. Germline CDR1 and CDR2: SGHTA and FQGTGA. This CDR3 has 17 amino acids. This CDR3 is CASSLGASGRYIYEQYF. The DNA for the CDR3 is TGTGCCAGCAGCTTAGGTGCTAGCGGGAGATATATCTACGAGCAGTACTTC.

The gene calls are TRBV10-2 and TRBJ1-2; the D gene is possibly TRBD1 (5 bases). V was cut by 3 bases and J by 5 bases, with 25 bases left in between. The CDR3 covers 18 residues. CDR1 WSHSY and CDR2 SAAADI come from the germline V gene. The CDR3 DNA reads TGCGCCAGCAGTGATGACAGCCCATTAGGATTAGGGCAGTATGGCTACACCTTC. Translated: CASSDDSPLGLGQYGYTF.

The CDR3 region has the DNA TGTGCCAGCAGGAAGCTCCTAGGCAGGGCTACCGGGGAGCTGTTTTTT. Amino acids: CASRKLLGRATGELFF. The chain recombines TRBV27 with TRBJ2-2; the D gene is possibly TRBD1 (5 bases). The germline V gene has CDR1 MNHEY and CDR2 SMNVEV (reference sequence). The CDR3 runs 16 residues. The ends were cut back, 6 bases at V and 5 bases at J, with 19 bases in the middle.

V gene TRBV11-2 combines with J gene TRBJ2-7, with D possibly being TRBD2 (5 bases). Germline-derived CDR1 and CDR2 are SGHAT and FQNNGV. Deletions cut 5 bases from V and 2 bases from J, with 7 bases between. The CDR3 is made up of 12 amino acids. The CDR3 reads CASSHGTYEQYF. The CDR3 DNA follows: TGTGCCAGCAGCCACGGGACCTACGAGCAGTACTTC.

The V call is TRBV6-5, the J call TRBJ1-2; TRBD1 matches 7 bases. The CDR3 length is 14 residues. V was clipped by 2 bases and J by 2 bases; unmatched bases: 2. Germline V CDR1 and CDR2: MNHEY, SVGAGI. CDR3 sequence reads: CASSYDRVNYGYTF. CDR3 bases: TGTGCCAGCAGTTACGACAGGGTGAACTATGGCTACACCTTC.

This sequence joins TRBV6-5 and TRBJ2-5; 14 bases fit TRBD2. CDR3 length: 14 amino acids. Per the germline V gene, CDR1 is MNHEY and CDR2 is SVGAGI. Trimming at V came to 6 bases and at J to 4 bases, leaving 1 base not matched to a gene. The CDR3 reads CASSGTSGRETQYF. In DNA, the CDR3 is TGTGCCAGCAGCGGGACTAGCGGGAGAGAGACCCAGTACTTC.

This chain joins TRBV5-3 and TRBJ2-5, with TRBD1 as a possible D gene (5 bases). TRBV5-3 is filed as an ORF, its function uncertain. The V end lost 9 bases, the J end lost 3 bases, and 15 bases lay between the germline ends. The CDR3 length is 13 residues. The CDR3 protein is CAKREGVEETQYF. Here the CDR3 DNA reads TGTGCCAAAAGGGAAGGGGTCGAAGAGACCCAGTACTTC.

The gene calls are TRBV19 and TRBJ2-7; 8 bases line up with TRBD2. Germline values: CDR1 LNHDA, CDR2 SQIVND (reference sequence). The CDR3 consists of 15 residues. The V gene end was trimmed by 4 bases and the J gene end by 1 base; junction bases not matched to a gene: 6. In nucleotides, the CDR3 is TGTGCCAGTAGTAGGCGGACTAGCCTATCCTACGAGCAGTACTTC. As protein: CASSRRTSLSYEQYF.

This clone was observed once. V usage is TRBV15 and J usage is TRBJ1-2; 7 bases agree with TRBD1. The germline gives CDR1 LNHNV, CDR2 YYDKDF (reference sequence). Losses at the gene ends were 3 bases for V and 4 bases for J; bases not matched to a gene: 8. The CDR3 is 15 residues long. The DNA for the CDR3 is TGTGCCACCAGCAGGGCCAGACAGGGAGTCTATGGCTACACCTTC. It yields the protein CATSRARQGVYGYTF.

The J gene is TRBJ2-7, the V gene TRBV7-2, with D maybe TRBD2 (5 bases). V was cut by 3 bases and J by 6 bases, with 15 bases left in between. CDR3 length: 14 residues. In germline, CDR1 is SGHTA, CDR2 FQGNSA. The CDR3 here is CASSFSGKATEQYF. CDR3 DNA sequence: TGTGCCAGCAGCTTTTCGGGGAAGGCTACCGAGCAGTACTTC.

The V gene is TRBV18, the J gene TRBJ2-7, with 9 bases that match TRBD1. Germline CDR1 and CDR2: KGHSH and LQKENI. The CDR3 loop spans 14 amino acids. J was trimmed by 4 bases and V by 6 bases; bases with no gene match: 7. In DNA form, the CDR3 reads TGTGCCAGCTCCTTGGGACAGGGAGGGTACGAGCAGTACTTC. Protein sequence: CASSLGQGGYEQYF.

The chain carries TRBV2 and TRBJ2-2, with TRBD1 identical over 9 bases. This CDR3 has 15 amino acids. CDR1 SNHLY and CDR2 FYNNEI come from the germline V gene. The ends lost 7 bases at V and 4 bases at J; junction bases unmatched: 7. In nucleotides, the CDR3 is TGTGCCAGCACTGACAGGGGGGAAAGCACCGGGGAGCTGTTTTTT. Its translation is CASTDRGESTGELFF.